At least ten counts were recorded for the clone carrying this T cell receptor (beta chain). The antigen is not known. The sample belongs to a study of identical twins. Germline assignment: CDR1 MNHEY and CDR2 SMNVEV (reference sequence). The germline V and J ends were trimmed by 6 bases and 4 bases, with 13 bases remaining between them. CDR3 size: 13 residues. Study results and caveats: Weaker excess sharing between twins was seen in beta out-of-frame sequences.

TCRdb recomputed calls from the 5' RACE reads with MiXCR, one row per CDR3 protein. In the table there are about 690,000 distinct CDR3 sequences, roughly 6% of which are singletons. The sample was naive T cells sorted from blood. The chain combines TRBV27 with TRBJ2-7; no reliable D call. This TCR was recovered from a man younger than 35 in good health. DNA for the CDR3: TGTGCCAGCAGCTTTAGGAGCGAATACGAGCAGTACTTC. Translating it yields CASSFRSEYEQYF.